This T cell receptor beta chain was sequenced for a study of blood T cell repertoires in COVID-19. At the level of the study: COVID-19 samples collected from the United States, Italy and Spain covered acute and convalescent phases. T cells, B-cell-depleted T cells, or PBMCs supplied cDNA or gDNA.

The method was immunoSEQ multiplex PCR; TCRdb's version includes in-frame clones alone and lacks a portion of them. Among about 150,000 clones listed, around nine tenths were seen once. The germline V and J ends were trimmed by 1 base and 0 bases, with 13 bases remaining between them. The germline V gene encodes CDR1 MDHEN and CDR2 SYDVKM. The CDR3 length is 16 residues. V and J are TRBV28 and TRBJ2-7; tentative D call: TRBD1 (6 bases). The receptor was isolated from a human donor in a cohort sampled during active COVID-19. Sequenced material: peripheral blood. The CDR3 DNA reads TGTGCCAGCAGTTTATCCCGAGACAGGACCTCCTACGAGCAGTACTTC. It encodes CASSLSRDRTSYEQYF.